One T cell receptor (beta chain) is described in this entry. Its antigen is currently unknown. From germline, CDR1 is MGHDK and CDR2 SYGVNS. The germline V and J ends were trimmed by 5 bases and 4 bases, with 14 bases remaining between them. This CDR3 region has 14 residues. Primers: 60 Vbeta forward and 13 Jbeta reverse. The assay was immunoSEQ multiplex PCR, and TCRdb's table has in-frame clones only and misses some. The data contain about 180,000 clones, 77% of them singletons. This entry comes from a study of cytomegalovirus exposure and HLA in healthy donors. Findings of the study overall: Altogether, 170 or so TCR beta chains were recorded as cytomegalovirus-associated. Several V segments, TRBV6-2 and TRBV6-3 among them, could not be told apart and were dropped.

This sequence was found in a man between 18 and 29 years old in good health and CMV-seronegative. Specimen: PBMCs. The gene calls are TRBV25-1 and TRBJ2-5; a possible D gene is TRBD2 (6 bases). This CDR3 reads CASSPTSTGETQYF. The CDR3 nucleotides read TGTGCCAGCAGTCCGACTAGTACGGGAGAGACCCAGTACTTC.